These T cell receptor beta chains were read from a single sample in a study of blood T cell repertoires in COVID-19. The data were produced by immunoSEQ multiplex PCR, yet TCRdb's version contains in-frame clones alone and is incomplete. The repertoire holds some 170,000 clones, with 85% as singletons. The sample was PBMCs or T cells enriched from blood (not recorded which). Receptors were obtained from a man aged 40-55 years who had recovered from COVID-19. Both conserved end residues are part of each CDR3. The order of the fields is J gene, D gene, V gene, clone size, CDR3 DNA, CDR3 protein. A D gene is named only where the DNA matches it firmly. Size is omitted from some rows. Given values are once, few, many or a class for expanded clones.

j_gene: TRBJ1-2; d_gene: -; v_gene: TRBV4-1; abundance: -; CDR3nt: TGCGCCAGCAGCCAGCATTCTTCTCTTTACCAGGAAGGCTACACCTTC; CDR3aa: CASSQHSSLYQEGYTF
j_gene: TRBJ1-3; d_gene: -; v_gene: TRBV10-2; abundance: -; CDR3nt: TGCGCCAGCAGTGGGAGCTCTGGAAACACCATATATTTT; CDR3aa: CASSGSSGNTIYF
j_gene: TRBJ2-5; d_gene: TRBD2; v_gene: TRBV6-5; abundance: -; CDR3nt: TGTGCCAGCCCTATGGGAGGGACCTACCCGGAGACCCAGTACTTC; CDR3aa: CASPMGGTYPETQYF
j_gene: TRBJ2-2; d_gene: -; v_gene: TRBV5-4; abundance: -; CDR3nt: TGTGCCAGCAGCTTAGGGCAGGGAAACACCGGGGAGCTGTTTTTT; CDR3aa: CASSLGQGNTGELFF
j_gene: TRBJ1-1; d_gene: -; v_gene: TRBV27; abundance: -; CDR3nt: TGTGCCAGCAGTTTATCACGGGGTTTAACTGAAGCTTTCTTT; CDR3aa: CASSLSRGLTEAFF
j_gene: TRBJ2-1; d_gene: TRBD1; v_gene: TRBV9; abundance: -; CDR3nt: TGTGCCAGCAGCGTCGGGACAGCGAACAATGAGCAGTTCTTC; CDR3aa: CASSVGTANNEQFF
j_gene: TRBJ2-3; d_gene: TRBD2; v_gene: TRBV7-2; abundance: few; CDR3nt: TGTGCCAGCAGCTTGGGATTAGCGGGAGATACGCAGTATTTT; CDR3aa: CASSLGLAGDTQYF
j_gene: TRBJ1-2; d_gene: -; v_gene: TRBV5-6; abundance: -; CDR3nt: TGTGCCAGCAGTTATCGTGGGAGACGGGACTATGGCTACACCTTC; CDR3aa: CASSYRGRRDYGYTF
j_gene: TRBJ1-2; d_gene: -; v_gene: TRBV24-1; abundance: few; CDR3nt: TGTGCCACCAGTGATTTAAGGGAGAAGGAATCGCGTGGCTACACCTTC; CDR3aa: CATSDLREKESRGYTF
j_gene: TRBJ1-3; d_gene: -; v_gene: TRBV3-1/TRBV3-2; abundance: -; CDR3nt: TGTGCCAGCAGCCAAGAATCAGGGGCCAGAAACACCATATATTTT; CDR3aa: CASSQESGARNTIYF
j_gene: TRBJ2-3; d_gene: -; v_gene: TRBV9; abundance: -; CDR3nt: TGTGCCAGCAGCCCACTGGACCGGGACTCTAGCACAGATACGCAGTATTTT; CDR3aa: CASSPLDRDSSTDTQYF
j_gene: TRBJ1-2; d_gene: TRBD1; v_gene: TRBV6-4; abundance: -; CDR3nt: TGTGCCAGCAGTCCCGGGACAGGGCCCTATGGCTACACCTTC; CDR3aa: CASSPGTGPYGYTF
j_gene: TRBJ1-1; d_gene: -; v_gene: TRBV3-1/TRBV3-2; abundance: -; CDR3nt: TGTGCCAGCAGCCCCTCCGTCCTAAGTGACACTGAAGCTTTCTTT; CDR3aa: CASSPSVLSDTEAFF
j_gene: TRBJ1-6; d_gene: -; v_gene: TRBV19; abundance: -; CDR3nt: TGTGCCAGTAGTATAAAAGGGGCGGTTTCACCCCTCCACTTT; CDR3aa: CASSIKGAVSPLHF
j_gene: TRBJ1-1; d_gene: -; v_gene: TRBV11-2; abundance: -; CDR3nt: TGTGCCAGCAGACGAATCGGGTGGGGCGACACTGAAGCTTTCTTT; CDR3aa: CASRRIGWGDTEAFF
j_gene: TRBJ2-1; d_gene: -; v_gene: TRBV11-2; abundance: -; CDR3nt: TGTGCCAGCAGTCTGAGGGGGGGCCAAGGCAATGAGCAGTTCTTC; CDR3aa: CASSLRGGQGNEQFF
j_gene: TRBJ2-7; d_gene: -; v_gene: TRBV30; abundance: -; CDR3nt: TGTGCCTGGAGAGAGATCTACGAGCAGTACTTC; CDR3aa: CAWREIYEQYF
j_gene: TRBJ2-7; d_gene: -; v_gene: TRBV5-1; abundance: -; CDR3nt: TGCGCCAGCAGCTTGGCGTCTGGGAGCAGCTCCTACGAGCAGTACTTC; CDR3aa: CASSLASGSSSYEQYF
j_gene: TRBJ1-2; d_gene: -; v_gene: TRBV4-1; abundance: -; CDR3nt: TGCGCCAGCAGCCACGAAAGCACCACCGGCTACACCTTC; CDR3aa: CASSHESTTGYTF
j_gene: TRBJ2-1; d_gene: TRBD1; v_gene: TRBV6-5; abundance: -; CDR3nt: TGTGCCAGCAGCCTCCAGGGGGCGCGGTATGAGCAGTTCTTC; CDR3aa: CASSLQGARYEQFF
j_gene: TRBJ2-1; d_gene: TRBD2; v_gene: TRBV7-3; abundance: -; CDR3nt: TGTGCCAGCAGCAAACTAGCGGGGGCGGGTAATGAGCAGTTCTTC; CDR3aa: CASSKLAGAGNEQFF
j_gene: TRBJ2-3; d_gene: -; v_gene: TRBV11-2; abundance: -; CDR3nt: TGTGCCAGCAGCTTAGAAGGCAGGTCCACAGATACGCAGTATTTT; CDR3aa: CASSLEGRSTDTQYF
j_gene: TRBJ1-5; d_gene: -; v_gene: TRBV7-9; abundance: -; CDR3nt: TGTGCCAGCAGCTCCCCAGGGGCTCAGCCCCAGCATTTT; CDR3aa: CASSSPGAQPQHF
j_gene: TRBJ2-5; d_gene: -; v_gene: TRBV4-1; abundance: -; CDR3nt: TGCGCCAGCAGCCAACTAGACTTAATAGCGAGTGGAGAGACCCAGTACTTC; CDR3aa: CASSQLDLIASGETQYF
j_gene: TRBJ2-7; d_gene: -; v_gene: TRBV28; abundance: -; CDR3nt: TGTGCCAGCAGACCGATAGACAGTGGGATCCATTACGAGCAGTACTTC; CDR3aa: CASRPIDSGIHYEQYF
j_gene: TRBJ2-1; d_gene: TRBD2; v_gene: TRBV11-2; abundance: -; CDR3nt: TGTGCCAGCAGCTCTTATAGCGGGGGGACGAATGAGCAGTTCTTC; CDR3aa: CASSSYSGGTNEQFF
j_gene: TRBJ2-3; d_gene: TRBD2; v_gene: TRBV6-4; abundance: few; CDR3nt: TGTGCCAGCAGTGACGGGACTAGCGGCACAGATACGCAGTATTTT; CDR3aa: CASSDGTSGTDTQYF